The 20 T cell receptor beta chains listed next were all sequenced from one sample in a study of blood T cell repertoires in COVID-19. Sequencing was performed with immunoSEQ multiplex PCR; in TCRdb, only in-frame clones are kept and a portion is missing. The sample shows 200,000 to 250,000 clones, approximately 80% of them seen only once. The specimen sequenced was PBMCs or T cells enriched from blood (not recorded which). These receptors all stem from a man aged 30 to 39 with acute COVID-19.

The chain couples TRBV25-1 to TRBJ1-2; the D is unclear. This CDR3 is 12 amino acids long. Germline lookup yields CDR1 MGHDK and CDR2 SYGVNS. Trimming cost V 8 bases and J 3 bases, with 10 bases left between them. CDR3 amino acids: CASGLGDYGYTF. Here the CDR3 DNA reads TGTGCCAGCGGGCTCGGGGACTATGGCTACACCTTC.

J is TRBJ1-5 and V is TRBV7-9, with D uncertain. This CDR3 contains 14 residues. Trimming took off 2 bases at V and 5 bases at J, with 10 bases between the two ends. Germline lookup yields CDR1 SEHNR and CDR2 FQNEAQ (reference sequence). The CDR3 region is CASSLFGSDQPQHF. The CDR3 DNA sequence: TGTGCCAGCAGCTTATTCGGGTCCGATCAGCCCCAGCATTTT.

This clone was observed a handful of times. The rearrangement joins TRBV11-1 to TRBJ2-6; no firm D call. From germline, CDR1 is SGHAT and CDR2 FQDESV (reference sequence). The CDR3 loop spans 16 amino acids. V was pared by 2 bases and J by 1 base, with 9 bases between. CDR3: CASSLLGGSGANVLTF. CDR3 bases: TGTGCCAGCAGCTTACTCGGTGGTTCTGGGGCCAACGTCCTGACTTTC.

This clone has a handful of counts. The chain joins TRBV10-3 to TRBJ2-2; 7 bases map to TRBD1. Trimming removed 10 bases from V and 0 bases from J; junction bases left unmatched: 8. This CDR3 is 15 amino acids long. The germline gives CDR1 ENHRY, CDR2 SYGVKD. CDR3 nucleotide sequence: TGTGCCACCCAGGAAAGGGGGCCGAACACCGGGGAGCTGTTTTTT. This gives the protein CATQERGPNTGELFF.

This chain links TRBV28 with TRBJ1-4; tentatively, D is TRBD1 (5 bases). Germline CDR1 reads MDHEN; CDR2 reads SYDVKM. Trimming cost V 3 bases and J 0 bases, with 11 bases left between them. The CDR3 runs 16 residues. The CDR3 nucleotides read TGTGCCAGCAGTTTTCTGGGGCATGCAACTAATGAAAAACTGTTTTTT. Its translation: CASSFLGHATNEKLFF.

V and J are TRBV27 and TRBJ1-2; a possible D gene is TRBD1 (5 bases). V gave up 4 bases and J gave up 7 bases, with 13 bases separating them. CDR3 size: 13 residues. CDR1 and CDR2 (germline): MNHEY, SMNVEV (reference sequence). CDR3 sequence reads: CASSSTGVRGYTF. The CDR3 DNA follows: TGTGCCAGCAGTTCCACGGGGGTGCGTGGCTACACCTTC.

This clone was found once. The chain employs TRBV13 and TRBJ1-6; D gene ambiguous. The germline gives CDR1 PRHDT, CDR2 FYEKMQ (reference sequence). With 2 bases removed from V and 9 bases from J, the gap between germline ends came to 17 bases. The CDR3 spans 16 residues. The CDR3 DNA reads TGTGCCAGCAGCTTATCGGGAGTGGGGAAGAGTTCACCCCTCCACTTT. Protein sequence: CASSLSGVGKSSPLHF.

This clone has a handful of counts. The chain uses TRBV7-9 and TRBJ1-2; D is perhaps TRBD1 (6 bases). From germline, CDR1 is SEHNR and CDR2 FQNEAQ (reference sequence). Trimming took 5 bases from V and 7 from J, leaving 14 bases between them. The CDR3 consists of 13 residues. DNA for the CDR3: TGTGCCAGCAGCCCCGGGTCAGGGGCTGGCTACACCTTC. It translates to CASSPGSGAGYTF.

CDR3 bases: TGTGCCAGCAGCCAATCAGTCCAGGGGCAGTACTTC. It yields the protein CASSQSVQGQYF. The J gene is TRBJ2-7, the V gene TRBV16; D is possibly TRBD1 (5 bases). There are 12 residues in the CDR3. Germline loops: CDR1 KGHSY, CDR2 FQNENV. V lost 0 bases to trimming and J lost 9 bases, with 9 bases between them.

The chain combines TRBV7-6 with TRBJ2-7, with a possible D match to TRBD1 (6 bases). In germline, CDR1 is SGHVS, CDR2 FNYEAQ. This CDR3 contains 14 residues. Between the trimmed V and J ends, which lost 3 bases and 2 bases, there was a span of 11 bases. The DNA for the CDR3 is TGTGCCAGCAGCTTGGGGACATCCCCCTACGAGCAGTACTTC. It codes for CASSLGTSPYEQYF.

This sequence joins TRBV6-5 and TRBJ1-1; 8 positions agree with TRBD1. Germline V CDR1 and CDR2: MNHEY, SVGAGI. Trimming removed 5 bases from V and 4 bases from J; junction bases left unmatched: 3. The CDR3 totals 13 residues. CDR3 residues: CASSQTGATEAFF. The CDR3 nucleotides read TGTGCCAGCAGTCAGACAGGGGCCACTGAAGCTTTCTTT.

The chain joins TRBV28 to TRBJ1-3; D possibly corresponds to TRBD1 (6 bases). The CDR3 covers 16 residues. Germline V gene lookup returns CDR1 MDHEN and CDR2 SYDVKM. Trimming removed 2 bases at V and 4 bases at J, with 15 bases between. CDR3 protein: CASSLGRLTGGNTIYF. As DNA, the CDR3 is TGTGCCAGCAGTTTAGGTCGACTAACAGGGGGAAACACCATATATTTT. The full variable domain, its missing parts supplied by reference TRBV28 and TRBJ1-3, is DVKVTQSSRYLVKRTGEKVFLECVQDMDHENMFWYRQDPGLGLRLIYFSYDVKMKEKGDIPEGYSVSREKKERFSLILESASTNQTSMYLCASSLGRLTGGNTIYFGEGSWLTVV.

The chain employs TRBV6-5 and TRBJ2-1; 10 nucleotides line up with TRBD1. The length of the CDR3 is 15 residues. V dropped 5 bases and J dropped 12; count of bases not matched to a gene: 13. Germline assignment: CDR1 MNHEY and CDR2 SVGAGI. Here the CDR3 reads CASSTQTGGGSGQFF. The DNA of the CDR3 is TGTGCCAGCAGTACGCAGACAGGGGGCGGGAGTGGGCAGTTCTTC.

V usage is TRBV19 and J usage is TRBJ1-5, with a possible D match to TRBD1 (5 bases). The CDR3 sequence is 12 residues long. V gave up 10 bases and J gave up 8 bases, with 15 bases separating them. The germline V gene encodes CDR1 LNHDA and CDR2 SQIVND (reference sequence). The CDR3 nucleotides read TGTGCCACCCTCGGTCGGGGGGAGCCCCAGCATTTT. Its translation is CATLGRGEPQHF. The full variable domain, completed using reference TRBV19 and TRBJ1-5, is DGGITQSPKYLFRKEGQNVTLSCEQNLNHDAMYWYRQDPGQGLRLIYYSQIVNDFQKGDIAEGYSVSREKKESFPLTVTSAQKNPTAFYLCATLGRGEPQHFGDGTRLSIL.

Turning to this clone: The sample holds other DNA sequences that translate to the same CDR3. The chain uses TRBV5-1 and TRBJ1-6; TRBD1 agrees at 7 bases. V gave up 3 bases and J gave up 8 bases; unmatched junction bases: 5. This CDR3 is built from 14 residues. The V gene's germline CDR1 is SGHRS and CDR2 YFSETQ. CDR3 region: CASSSGQDYSPLHF. The CDR3 nucleotides read TGCGCCAGCAGCTCAGGACAGGACTATTCACCCCTCCACTTT.

Notes on this clone: Other DNA sequences in the sample encode the same CDR3. J is TRBJ1-4 and V is TRBV12-3 or TRBV12-4; D unresolved. This CDR3 has 11 amino acids. Trimming pared 3 bases from V and 8 bases from J, leaving 4 bases between. The CDR3 reads CASSLREKLFF. Here the CDR3 DNA reads TGTGCCAGCAGTTTGAGGGAAAAACTGTTTTTT.

The chain links TRBV9 to TRBJ1-2; 9 bases agree with TRBD1. Germline-derived CDR1 and CDR2 are SGDLS and YYNGEE. The CDR3 is 14 amino acids. Trimming at V came to 3 bases and at J to 7 bases, leaving 7 bases not matched to a gene. The CDR3 reads CASSGRDRESGYTF. The CDR3 nucleotides are TGTGCCAGCAGCGGCCGGGACAGGGAGTCTGGCTACACCTTC.

The gene calls are TRBV27 and TRBJ2-5, with D possibly matching TRBD2 (6 bases). The CDR3 contains 14 residues. Between the trimmed V and J ends, which lost 3 bases and 6 bases, there was a span of 14 bases. The germline V gene has CDR1 MNHEY and CDR2 SMNVEV (reference sequence). The CDR3 sequence: CASSFGGNRQTQYF. The CDR3 bases are TGTGCCAGCAGTTTCGGGGGAAACCGACAGACCCAGTACTTC.

The V and J genes are TRBV19 and TRBJ2-7, with 11 bases aligning to TRBD1. Trimming took 3 bases from V and 2 from J; bases not matched to a gene: 15. CDR1 and CDR2 from the germline V gene are LNHDA and SQIVND (reference sequence). CDR3 length: 19 amino acids. For the CDR3, the DNA is TGTGCCAGTAGTATCCATACGAGCCGGGACAGGGGGGATCCCTACGAGCAGTACTTC. This gives the protein CASSIHTSRDRGDPYEQYF. Full variable domain (rest looked up from reference TRBV19 and TRBJ2-7): DGGITQSPKYLFRKEGQNVTLSCEQNLNHDAMYWYRQDPGQGLRLIYYSQIVNDFQKGDIAEGYSVSREKKESFPLTVTSAQKNPTAFYLCASSIHTSRDRGDPYEQYFGPGTRLTVT.

The chain links TRBV11-2 to TRBJ1-2; D gene uncertain. Germline CDR1 SGHAT, CDR2 FQNNGV. CDR3 length equals 14 residues. V dropped 5 bases and J dropped 2 bases, with 12 bases sitting between them. CDR3 nucleotides: TGTGCCAGCAGCCGCCCGGGAGGAAACTATGGCTACACCTTC. The encoded protein is CASSRPGGNYGYTF.